This TCR beta chain originates from a study of T cell changes during pregnancy in multiple sclerosis. Only in-frame clones appear in the TCRdb table, and some are missing; sequencing was by immunoSEQ multiplex PCR. The sample records roughly 80,000 clones, roughly 94% being singletons. This sample comprised peripheral blood, obtained before pregnancy. The TCR was taken from a female donor with multiple sclerosis, enrolled in a pregnancy study.

The CDR3: CASSLVGTGLHEQYF. Here the CDR3 DNA reads TGTGCCAGCAGCTTGGTCGGGACAGGGTTACACGAGCAGTACTTC. The chain employs TRBV5-6 and TRBJ2-7, with 9 nucleotides matching TRBD1. CDR1 and CDR2 from the germline V gene are SGHDT and YYEEEE. Unmatched junction bases numbered 6, after V lost 0 bases and J lost 5 bases. This CDR3 spans 15 amino acids.